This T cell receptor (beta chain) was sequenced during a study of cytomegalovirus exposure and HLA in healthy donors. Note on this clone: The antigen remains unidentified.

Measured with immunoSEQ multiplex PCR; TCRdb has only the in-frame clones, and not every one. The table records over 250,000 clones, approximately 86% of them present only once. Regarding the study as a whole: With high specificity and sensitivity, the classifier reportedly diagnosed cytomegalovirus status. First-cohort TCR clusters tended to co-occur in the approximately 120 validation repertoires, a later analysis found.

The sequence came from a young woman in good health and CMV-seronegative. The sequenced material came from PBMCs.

As DNA, the CDR3 is TGTGCCAGCTCACCACTGGGAGTTCAAGAGACCCAGTACTTC. This encodes CASSPLGVQETQYF. The chain links TRBV18 to TRBJ2-5, with a weak D call TRBD2 (5 bases). The V gene's germline CDR1 is KGHSH and CDR2 LQKENI. The CDR3 has 14 residues. V was trimmed by 1 base and J by 2 bases, leaving 8 bases between them. Full variable domain (missing parts from reference TRBV18 and TRBJ2-5): NAGVMQNPRHLVRRRGQEARLRCSPMKGHSHVYWYRQLPEEGLKFMVYLQKENIIDESGMPKERFSAEFPKEGPSILRIQQVVRGDSAAYFCASSPLGVQETQYFGPGTRLLVL.